This T cell receptor beta chain is drawn from a study of blood T cell repertoires in COVID-19. Study context: Whether acute or convalescent, the COVID-19 samples came from the United States, Italy and Spain. The cDNA or gDNA used as material had been derived from T cells, B-cell-depleted T cells, or PBMCs.

Trimming at V came to 5 bases and at J to 4 bases, leaving 6 bases not matched to a gene. The CDR3 runs to 15 residues. Germline assignment: CDR1 SEHNR and CDR2 FQNEAQ (reference sequence). As originally analysed: Researchers report that nucleated cell counts were estimated from reference gene primer amplification. Sequencing used immunoSEQ multiplex PCR; TCRdb keeps in-frame clones, though not all of them. The V and J calls and clone size are taken from that table; D and trimming were inferred from the DNA. The table shows hundreds of thousands of clones, with over 80% occurring only once. The V and J genes are TRBV7-9 and TRBJ2-3, with 10 nucleotides matching TRBD1. The sequenced material came from peripheral blood. This receptor was identified in a man aged 35 to 55 with acute or convalescent COVID-19. The CDR3, as DNA: TGTGCCAGCAGCAATGACAGGGGGCGCGCAGATACGCAGTATTTT. Residues: CASSNDRGRADTQYF.